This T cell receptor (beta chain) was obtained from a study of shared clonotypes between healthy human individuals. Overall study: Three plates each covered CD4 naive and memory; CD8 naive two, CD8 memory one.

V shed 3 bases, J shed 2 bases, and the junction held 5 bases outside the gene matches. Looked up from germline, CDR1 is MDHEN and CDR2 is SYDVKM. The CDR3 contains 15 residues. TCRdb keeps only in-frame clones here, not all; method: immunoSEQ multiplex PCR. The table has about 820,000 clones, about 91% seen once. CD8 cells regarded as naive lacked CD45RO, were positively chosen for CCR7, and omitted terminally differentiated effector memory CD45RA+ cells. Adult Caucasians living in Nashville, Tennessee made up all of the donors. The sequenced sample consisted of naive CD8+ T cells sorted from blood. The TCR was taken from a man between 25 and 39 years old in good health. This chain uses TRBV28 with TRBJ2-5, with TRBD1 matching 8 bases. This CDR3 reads CASSFQGQAQETQYF. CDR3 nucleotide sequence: TGTGCCAGCAGTTTCCAGGGACAGGCGCAAGAGACCCAGTACTTC.